A single sample is the source of the 29 T cell receptor beta chains below, sequenced in a study of T-cell memory formation after mild COVID-19. TCRdb passed the 5' RACE reads through MiXCR, listing each CDR3 protein once. In the table there are tens of thousands of distinct CDR3 sequences, roughly 21% of which are singletons. Material for sequencing was PBMCs or a T cell subset sorted from them (not recorded which). The receptors originated from an adult who had mild COVID-19 (a few samples of this study predate the infection). Cell type and time point are not known.

The chain carries TRBV9 and TRBJ2-1; TRBD1 matches 7 bases. The length of the CDR3 is 15 residues. Looked up from germline, CDR1 is SGDLS and CDR2 is YYNGEE. V lost 0 bases and J lost 9; bases outside the gene matches: 9. The CDR3 nucleotides are TGTGCCAGCAGCGTAGCGGGACAGCATGGAATTGAGCAGTTCTTC. Amino acid sequence: CASSVAGQHGIEQFF.

This clonotype was seen many times. The J gene is TRBJ2-5, the V gene TRBV18; no clear D gene. CDR1 and CDR2 from the germline V gene are KGHSH and LQKENI. Trimming took 6 bases from V and 5 from J, leaving 16 bases between them. This CDR3 spans 14 amino acids. The CDR3 sequence: CASSPRRASETQYF. In DNA form, the CDR3 reads TGTGCCAGCTCTCCCCGACGGGCGTCCGAGACCCAGTACTTC.

Ten or more counts support this clonotype. The V and J genes are TRBV5-1 and TRBJ2-3; 9 positions match TRBD1. The CDR3 is 15 residues long. The germline V gene has CDR1 SGHRS and CDR2 YFSETQ. Unmatched junction bases numbered 4, after V lost 3 bases and J lost 2 bases. The CDR3 DNA reads TGCGCCAGCAGCTCTGGACAGGGGCACACAGATACGCAGTATTTT. This translates into CASSSGQGHTDTQYF.

The chain has TRBV24-1 and TRBJ2-1, with D unresolved. The CDR3 is 14 residues long. Trimming shortened V by 1 base and J by 2 bases, and 5 bases separated the two germline ends. In germline, CDR1 is KGHDR, CDR2 SFDVKD. CDR3 region: CATSDFGAYNEQFF. The CDR3 DNA reads as TGTGCCACCAGTGATTTTGGTGCCTACAATGAGCAGTTCTTC.

This clonotype was detected ten times or more. The genes are TRBV12-3 or TRBV12-4 and TRBJ1-2; 10 bases line up with TRBD1. This CDR3 spans 13 amino acids. With 6 bases clipped from V and 8 bases from J, the junction kept 6 bases outside the gene matches. CDR3 nucleotides: TGTGCCAGCAGGACGACAGGGGGCGAAGGCTACACCTTC. This gives the protein CASRTTGGEGYTF.

This clonotype was counted at least ten times. The V gene is TRBV18, the J gene TRBJ2-7, with D unresolved. CDR3 size: 13 residues. V lost 0 bases to trimming and J lost 1 base, with 4 bases between them. Per the germline V gene, CDR1 is KGHSH and CDR2 is LQKENI. In DNA, the CDR3 is TGTGCCAGCTCACCACCAGGTTCCTACGAGCAGTACTTC. Translating it yields CASSPPGSYEQYF.

The chain recombines TRBV12-3 or TRBV12-4 with TRBJ1-1; D perhaps matches TRBD1 (6 bases). This CDR3 is built from 14 residues. V dropped 6 bases and J dropped 5 bases, with 16 bases sitting between them. The CDR3: CASRMGARITEAFF. The CDR3 coding sequence is TGTGCCAGCAGGATGGGGGCGCGGATAACTGAAGCTTTCTTT.

This chain joins TRBV7-2 and TRBJ2-5; 13 nucleotides match TRBD2. The CDR3 has 18 amino acids. After removal of 5 bases from V and 2 bases from J, the junction contained 11 bases not matched to a gene. CDR1 is SGHTA and CDR2 is FQGNSA in the germline V gene. Here the CDR3 reads CASSPGATSGGGQETQYF. CDR3 in DNA: TGTGCCAGCAGCCCGGGCGCCACTAGCGGGGGGGGACAAGAGACCCAGTACTTC. Full variable domain (remainder filled in from reference TRBV7-2 and TRBJ2-5): GAGVSQSPSNKVTEKGKDVELRCDPISGHTALYWYRQSLGQGLEFLIYFQGNSAPDKSGLPSDRFSAERTGGSVSTLTIQRTQQEDSAVYLCASSPGATSGGGQETQYFGPGTRLLVL.

There are many counts of this clonotype. The chain couples TRBV3-1 to TRBJ2-3; 13 bases agree with TRBD2. This CDR3 has 17 amino acids. CDR1 and CDR2 (germline): LGHDT, YNNKEL (reference sequence). V was clipped by 0 bases and J by 2 bases; unmatched bases: 2. CDR3 sequence: CASSQDGLAGDTDTQYF. The CDR3 coding sequence is TGTGCCAGCAGCCAAGACGGACTAGCGGGAGACACAGATACGCAGTATTTT.

This clonotype was recorded only once. In nucleotides, the CDR3 is TGTGCCGCGAGGACAGGGAAGACTGAAGCTTTCTTT. This sequence encodes CAARTGKTEAFF. The J gene is TRBJ1-1, the V gene TRBV2; the match to TRBD1 covers 8 bases. This CDR3 is 12 amino acids long. V was clipped by 11 bases and J by 5 bases; unmatched bases: 7. CDR1 is SNHLY and CDR2 is FYNNEI in the germline V gene.

Remarks on this clonotype: A single base separates this from a much larger clone, so it may be a read error. This rearrangement joins TRBV10-1 to TRBJ2-1, with 8 bases fitting TRBD2. Germline V gene lookup returns CDR1 WNHNN and CDR2 SYGVQD (reference sequence). The CDR3 consists of 13 residues. Here the CDR3 DNA reads TGCGACAGGAACGGACTAGCCGGACGTGAGCAGTTCTTC. Residues: CDRNGLAGREQFF.

In its sample, this clonotype was seen many times. The V call is TRBV24-1, the J call TRBJ2-5; D is ambiguous. CDR3 length: 16 residues. V was pared by 4 bases and J by 1 base, with 15 bases between. The V gene's germline CDR1 is KGHDR and CDR2 SFDVKD. This CDR3 is CATSDTRGRSQETQYF. The CDR3 nucleotides are TGTGCCACCAGTGACACCCGCGGACGCAGCCAAGAGACCCAGTACTTC.

This clonotype occurred a few times. The chain carries TRBV18 and TRBJ2-2; D is unclear. Germline CDR1 and CDR2: KGHSH and LQKENI. This CDR3 is built from 17 residues. V lost 4 bases to trimming and J lost 0 bases, with 15 bases between them. CDR3 DNA sequence: TGTGCCAGCTCACGCCTTCAAGGAACCGCGAACACCGGGGAGCTGTTTTTT. It translates to CASSRLQGTANTGELFF.

The sample holds many counts of this clonotype. The chain employs TRBV12-3 or TRBV12-4 and TRBJ2-2; D unclear. This CDR3 has 15 amino acids. The V and J ends lost 1 base and 2 bases respectively, with 8 bases between them. This chain's CDR3 is CASSLVVVNTGELFF. CDR3 in DNA: TGTGCCAGCAGTTTAGTGGTAGTCAACACCGGGGAGCTGTTTTTT.

This clonotype was seen at least ten times. The chain has TRBV6-5 and TRBJ1-3, with 7 bases that match TRBD1. The CDR3 is 16 amino acids. Per germline, CDR1 MNHEY and CDR2 SVGAGI. V shed 2 bases, J shed 1 base, and the junction held 5 bases outside the gene matches. Here the CDR3 DNA reads TGTGCCAGCAGTTACACCGGGACAGTTTCTGGAAACACCATATATTTT. This codes for CASSYTGTVSGNTIYF.

This clonotype was counted at least ten times. The chain combines TRBV6-6 with TRBJ1-2, with 11 nucleotides matching TRBD1. The CDR3 is made up of 15 amino acids. Looked up from germline, CDR1 is MNHNY and CDR2 is SVGAGI (reference sequence). V was pared by 8 bases and J by 4 bases, with 9 bases of the junction left unmatched. This CDR3 is CASRDRGAFGYGYTF. CDR3 DNA: TGTGCCAGCCGGGACAGGGGGGCTTTTGGCTATGGCTACACCTTC.

The chain has TRBV7-2 and TRBJ2-5; 8 positions agree with TRBD2. From germline, CDR1 is SGHTA and CDR2 FQGNSA. Trimming at V came to 5 bases and at J to 4 bases, leaving 15 bases not matched to a gene. The CDR3 consists of 17 residues. The CDR3 reads CASSRGGGREALETQYF. CDR3 nucleotides: TGTGCCAGCAGCCGAGGGGGGGGGCGGGAGGCCCTAGAGACCCAGTACTTC.

This clonotype is medium-sized. The chain employs TRBV5-5 and TRBJ2-6; 7 bases agree with TRBD1. Germline CDR1 SGHKS, CDR2 YYEKEE (reference sequence). V was pared by 4 bases and J by 14 bases, with 9 bases of the junction left unmatched. The CDR3 is made up of 13 amino acids. The CDR3 DNA reads TGTGCCAGCAGCCGGACAGGACAAGGATTCCTGACTTTC. It yields the protein CASSRTGQGFLTF.

This clonotype was recorded at least ten times. This chain links TRBV5-1 with TRBJ1-3; no firm D call. The V and J ends lost 0 bases and 0 bases respectively, with 4 bases between them. Per germline, CDR1 SGHRS and CDR2 YFSETQ. The CDR3 spans 14 residues. CDR3 coding DNA: TGCGCCAGCAGCTTGGAGGGCTCTGGAAACACCATATATTTT. It yields the protein CASSLEGSGNTIYF. The entire variable domain, with the rest obtained from reference TRBV5-1 and TRBJ1-3, is as follows: KAGVTQTPRYLIKTRGQQVTLSCSPISGHRSVSWYQQTPGQGLQFLFEYFSETQRNKGNFPGRFSGRQFSNSRSEMNVSTLELGDSALYLCASSLEGSGNTIYFGEGSWLTVV.

The rearrangement links TRBV24-1 to TRBJ2-7, with D uncertain. CDR3 size: 13 residues. Looked up from germline, CDR1 is KGHDR and CDR2 is SFDVKD. V shed 5 bases and J shed 3 bases, with 10 bases lying between them. As DNA, the CDR3 is TGTGCCACCAGTGTCGGGCAGAACTACGAGCAGTACTTC. Encoded protein: CATSVGQNYEQYF.

The chain links TRBV20-1 to TRBJ1-2; D is uncertain. The CDR3 extends over 14 amino acids. CDR1 is DFQATT and CDR2 is SNEGSKA in the germline V gene (reference sequence). V was pared by 0 bases and J by 8 bases, with 16 bases between. For the CDR3, the DNA is TGCAGTGCTAGAGAGGGGAGCGGAGGAGGCGGCTACACCTTC. This sequence encodes CSAREGSGGGGYTF.

This clonotype was counted many times. The rearrangement links TRBV20-1 to TRBJ1-3; tentatively, D is TRBD1 (5 bases). Germline V gene sequence: CDR1 DFQATT, CDR2 SNEGSKA (reference sequence). There are 16 residues in the CDR3. The V end lost 0 bases, the J end lost 0 bases, and 12 bases lay between the germline ends. CDR3 nucleotides: TGCAGTGCTAGAGATCGGGGCAGGCCCTCTGGAAACACCATATATTTT. This encodes CSARDRGRPSGNTIYF.

This clonotype was counted at least ten times. This chain links TRBV6-5 with TRBJ1-1; D is unresolved. The germline gives CDR1 MNHEY, CDR2 SVGAGI. This CDR3 spans 11 amino acids. V was pared by 7 bases and J by 1 base, with 4 bases between. The CDR3 DNA reads as TGTGCCAGCATTTCGAACACTGAAGCTTTCTTT. This codes for CASISNTEAFF.

This clonotype was seen at least ten times. V gene TRBV28 combines with J gene TRBJ2-4; a weak D match, TRBD1 (6 bases). Trimming took 3 bases from V and 0 from J, leaving 24 bases between them. This CDR3 has 20 residues. Germline-derived CDR1 and CDR2 are MDHEN and SYDVKM. Here the CDR3 DNA reads TGTGCCAGCAGTTTCTCACCCCGGGGCACAGGGTTACTAGCCAAAAACATTCAGTACTTC. Amino acids: CASSFSPRGTGLLAKNIQYF.

This clonotype has a count of ten or more. This sequence joins TRBV6-9 and TRBJ2-3; TRBD2 might be the D (6 bases). Trimming took off 4 bases at V and 5 bases at J, with 19 bases between the two ends. Looked up from germline, CDR1 is MNHGY and CDR2 is SVAAGI. This CDR3 is 16 amino acids long. CDR3 protein: CASSCRRGNPVDTQYF. Written as DNA, the CDR3 is TGTGCCAGCAGTTGCCGGCGCGGGAACCCGGTAGATACGCAGTATTTT.

This chain links TRBV4-2 with TRBJ2-1, with 7 positions matching TRBD1. The CDR3 is 13 amino acids. The germline V gene encodes CDR1 LGHNA and CDR2 YNFKEQ. Trimming at V came to 4 bases and at J to 9 bases, leaving 6 bases not matched to a gene. The CDR3 DNA reads as TGTGCCAGCAGCCCCGGACAGGCCGGTGAGCAGTTCTTC. Translated: CASSPGQAGEQFF.

This clonotype was detected many times. CDR3 sequence (DNA): TGTGCCAGCAGCCCATCGGGACAGGCTAACTATGGCTACACCTTC. It yields the protein CASSPSGQANYGYTF. V is TRBV7-2 and J is TRBJ1-2; 8 positions match TRBD1. J lost 0 bases, V lost 5 bases, and 5 bases had no gene match. Germline V gene data show CDR1 as SGHTA and CDR2 as FQGNSA. There are 15 residues in the CDR3. The complete variable domain, with remaining parts taken from reference TRBV7-2 and TRBJ1-2, reads GAGVSQSPSNKVTEKGKDVELRCDPISGHTALYWYRQSLGQGLEFLIYFQGNSAPDKSGLPSDRFSAERTGGSVSTLTIQRTQQEDSAVYLCASSPSGQANYGYTFGSGTRLTVV.

This clonotype was counted many times. The chain is built from TRBV3-1 and TRBJ2-3; no clear D. Germline-derived CDR1 and CDR2 are LGHDT and YNNKEL (reference sequence). This CDR3 is 12 amino acids long. V dropped 0 bases and J dropped 9 bases, with 7 bases sitting between them. CDR3 nucleotide sequence: TGTGCCAGCAGCCAAGAGGGCGGAACGCAGTATTTT. Protein product: CASSQEGGTQYF.

This clonotype was picked up many times. The chain employs TRBV7-9 and TRBJ1-1, with a tentative D call TRBD1 (5 bases). Per the germline V gene, CDR1 is SEHNR and CDR2 is FQNEAQ (reference sequence). V was shortened by 5 bases and J by 5 bases, with 15 bases between the two germline ends. This CDR3 comprises 14 residues. CDR3 sequence reads: CASSATTGLTEAFF. For the CDR3, the DNA is TGTGCCAGCAGCGCCACTACAGGTTTAACTGAAGCTTTCTTT.